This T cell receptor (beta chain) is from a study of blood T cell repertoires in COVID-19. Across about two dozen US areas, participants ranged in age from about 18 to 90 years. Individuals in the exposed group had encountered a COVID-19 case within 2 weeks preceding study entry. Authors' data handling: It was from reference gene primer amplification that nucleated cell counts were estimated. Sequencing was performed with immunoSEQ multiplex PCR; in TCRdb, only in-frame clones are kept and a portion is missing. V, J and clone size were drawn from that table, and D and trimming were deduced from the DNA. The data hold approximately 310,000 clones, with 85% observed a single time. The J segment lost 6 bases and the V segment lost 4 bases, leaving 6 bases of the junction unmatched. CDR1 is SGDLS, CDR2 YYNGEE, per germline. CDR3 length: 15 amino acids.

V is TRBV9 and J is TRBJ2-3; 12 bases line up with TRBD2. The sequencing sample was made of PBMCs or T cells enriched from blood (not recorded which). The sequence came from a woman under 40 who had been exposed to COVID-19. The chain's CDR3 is CASSILAGGGDTQYF. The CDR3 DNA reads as TGTGCCAGCAGCATACTAGCGGGGGGCGGGGATACGCAGTATTTT.